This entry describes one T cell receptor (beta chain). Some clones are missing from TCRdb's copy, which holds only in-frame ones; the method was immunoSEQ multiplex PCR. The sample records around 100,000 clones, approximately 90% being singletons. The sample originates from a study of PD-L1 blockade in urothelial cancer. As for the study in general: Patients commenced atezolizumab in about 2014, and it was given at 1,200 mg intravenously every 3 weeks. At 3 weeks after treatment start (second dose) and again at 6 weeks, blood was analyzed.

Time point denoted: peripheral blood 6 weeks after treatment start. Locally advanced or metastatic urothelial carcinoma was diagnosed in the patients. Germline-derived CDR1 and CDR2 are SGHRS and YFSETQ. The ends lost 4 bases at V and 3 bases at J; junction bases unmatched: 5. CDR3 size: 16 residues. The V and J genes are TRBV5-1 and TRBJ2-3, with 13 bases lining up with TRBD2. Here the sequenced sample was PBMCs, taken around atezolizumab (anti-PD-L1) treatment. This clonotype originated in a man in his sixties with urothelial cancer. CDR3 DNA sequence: TGCGCCAGCAGCAAGACTAGCGGGGGGACTACAGATACGCAGTATTTT. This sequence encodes CASSKTSGGTTDTQYF.